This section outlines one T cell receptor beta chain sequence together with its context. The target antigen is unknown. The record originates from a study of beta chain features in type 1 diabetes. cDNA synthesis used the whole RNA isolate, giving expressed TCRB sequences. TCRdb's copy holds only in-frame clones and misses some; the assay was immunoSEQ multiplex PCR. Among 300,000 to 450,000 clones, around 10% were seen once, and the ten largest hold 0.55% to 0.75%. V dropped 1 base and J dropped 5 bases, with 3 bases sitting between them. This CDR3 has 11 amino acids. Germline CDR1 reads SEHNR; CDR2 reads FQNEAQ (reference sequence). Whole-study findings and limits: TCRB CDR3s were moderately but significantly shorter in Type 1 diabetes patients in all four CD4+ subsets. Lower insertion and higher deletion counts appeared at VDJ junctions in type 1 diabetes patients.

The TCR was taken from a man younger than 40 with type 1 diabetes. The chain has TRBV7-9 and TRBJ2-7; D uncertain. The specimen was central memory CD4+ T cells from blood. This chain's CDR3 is CASSLGDEQYF. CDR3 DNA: TGTGCCAGCAGCTTAGGGGACGAGCAGTACTTC.